This T cell receptor beta chain was recovered during a study of T cells in Graves' hyperthyroidism and ophthalmopathy. Broader study findings: Researchers found most expanded thyroid clonotypes above 0.001 in blood as well. By a 13 V-J model, ophthalmopathy was set apart from stable hyperthyroidism.

V lost 4 bases to trimming and J lost 5 bases, with 14 bases between them. The CDR3 sequence is 14 residues long. CDR1 is SGHAT, CDR2 FQNNGV, per germline. In the case of this clonotype: What it binds is unknown.

Amplified TCR beta CDR3 regions derived from RNA transcripts. The HTBI primer set served for first-round RT-PCR of the TCR CDR3. MiXCR, run by TCRdb on the multiplex PCR reads, gives a single entry per CDR3 protein. The top ten hold more than 7.5% of the sample, which has a few hundred thousand distinct CDR3 sequences, around 45% seen once. Hyperthyroidism of Graves' type that showed no ophthalmopathy progression within 18 months was stable. This chain connects TRBV11-2 to TRBJ2-5; D unclear. The specimen sequenced was peripheral blood or thyroid tissue (not recorded which). This clonotype originated in a woman under 30 with Graves' hyperthyroidism. CDR3 DNA: TGTGCCAGCAGCTACTCCCCGCCGGGCGAGACCCAGTACTTC. Translated, it gives CASSYSPPGETQYF.